These 9 T cell receptor beta chains were sequenced from one sample in a study of blood T cell repertoires in COVID-19. Sequencing used immunoSEQ multiplex PCR; TCRdb keeps in-frame clones, though not all of them. The data show about 260,000 clones, about 87% seen once. Input material: peripheral blood. The source is a man in his fifties or sixties who had recovered from COVID-19.

CDR3 sequence reads: CASSEGGLPYEQYF. The DNA for the CDR3 is TGTGCCAGCAGTGAAGGCGGGCTCCCCTACGAGCAGTACTTC. V gene TRBV2 combines with J gene TRBJ2-7, with D perhaps matching TRBD2 (5 bases). V was pared by 1 base and J by 2 bases, with 9 bases between. This CDR3 is built from 14 residues. The germline V gene encodes CDR1 SNHLY and CDR2 FYNNEI. The full variable domain, in which reference TRBV2 and TRBJ2-7 provide the parts outside the CDR3, is EPEVTQTPSHQVTQMGQEVILRCVPISNHLYFYWYRQILGQKVEFLVSFYNNEISEKSEIFDDQFSVERPDGSNFTLKIRSTKLEDSAMYFCASSEGGLPYEQYFGPGTRLTVT.

J is TRBJ2-3 and V is TRBV4-1; perhaps TRBD2 as D (6 bases). Germline-derived CDR1 and CDR2 are MGHRA and YSYEKL. The CDR3 loop spans 16 amino acids. V lost 0 bases and J lost 1, with 11 bases in between. The CDR3, as DNA: TGCGCCAGCAGCCAAGATGGGGGGACCGGCACAGATACGCAGTATTTT. This codes for CASSQDGGTGTDTQYF.

The chain combines TRBV19 with TRBJ1-4; D is ambiguous. Trimming took 6 bases from V and 2 from J, leaving 13 bases between them. CDR3 length: 15 amino acids. Germline V CDR1 and CDR2: LNHDA, SQIVND (reference sequence). CDR3 residues: CASRNGLATNEKLFF. CDR3 nucleotide sequence: TGTGCCAGTAGGAACGGACTTGCCACTAATGAAAAACTGTTTTTT.

The V and J genes are TRBV5-6 and TRBJ2-6; 11 bases line up with TRBD1. CDR3 length: 17 amino acids. Germline V gives CDR1 SGHDT, CDR2 YYEEEE. The V gene end was trimmed by 4 bases and the J gene end by 1 base; junction bases not matched to a gene: 4. DNA of the CDR3: TGTGCCAGCAGCGCGGGACAGGGGGTTTCTGGGGCCAACGTCCTGACTTTC. Amino acids: CASSAGQGVSGANVLTF.

V and J are TRBV7-8 and TRBJ1-5; D is ambiguous. The germline V gene has CDR1 SGHVS and CDR2 FQNEAQ. The ends were cut back, 2 bases at V and 4 bases at J, with 12 bases in the middle. CDR3 length: 15 amino acids. CDR3 residues: CASSLSPGSNQPQHF. For the CDR3, the DNA is TGTGCCAGCAGCTTATCTCCGGGTTCAAATCAGCCCCAGCATTTT.

The chain has TRBV5-1 and TRBJ1-5; 9 positions agree with TRBD1. The CDR3 runs 14 residues. In germline, CDR1 is SGHRS, CDR2 YFSETQ. The V gene end was trimmed by 3 bases and the J gene end by 4 bases; junction bases not matched to a gene: 2. CDR3 protein: CASSYGTGNQPQHF. The CDR3 coding sequence is TGCGCCAGCAGCTACGGGACAGGGAATCAGCCCCAGCATTTT.

The chain uses TRBV7-8 and TRBJ1-5; 7 bases are shared with TRBD1. V was clipped by 3 bases and J by 1 base; unmatched bases: 3. There are 15 residues in the CDR3. Germline CDR1 reads SGHVS; CDR2 reads FQNEAQ. CDR3 nucleotides: TGTGCCAGCAGCTTCAGGGGGAGGAGCAATCAGCCCCAGCATTTT. It is translated as CASSFRGRSNQPQHF.

This chain uses TRBV5-4 with TRBJ2-7, with 9 nucleotides matching TRBD1. The CDR3 extends over 16 amino acids. The junction had 10 bases not matched to a gene; V was cut back by 4 bases and J by 2 bases. From germline, CDR1 is SGHNT and CDR2 YYREEE (reference sequence). The CDR3 nucleotides read TGTGCCAGCAGCCCAACGGCCGGGACAGGGCCCTACGAGCAGTACTTC. This gives the protein CASSPTAGTGPYEQYF.

The rearrangement uses TRBV10-3 and TRBJ2-7; D is possibly TRBD1 (5 bases). The ends were cut back, 1 base at V and 0 bases at J, with 10 bases in the middle. Germline V CDR1 and CDR2: ENHRY, SYGVKD. The CDR3 sequence is 15 residues long. CDR3 residues: CAISEWGGDSYEQYF. DNA of the CDR3: TGTGCCATCAGTGAGTGGGGCGGAGACTCCTACGAGCAGTACTTC.